Each of the 28 T cell receptor beta chains below was sequenced from the same sample in a study of CD8 T cells in Susac syndrome. cDNA came from around 0.5 to 1 ug RNA primed by random hexamers. Via MiXCR, TCRdb re-called the immunoSEQ multiplex PCR reads, giving one row per CDR3 protein. The sample consists of under 200,000 distinct CDR3 sequences, approximately 94% of them appearing once. Material for sequencing was CD4+ T cells from PBMCs. The receptor set was obtained from a human donor with Susac syndrome.

This clonotype showed up just once. The chain has TRBV9 and TRBJ2-1, with D unclear. This CDR3 spans 13 amino acids. Trimming left V 2 bases short and J 10 bases short, with 13 bases between. Germline CDR1 SGDLS, CDR2 YYNGEE. The chain's CDR3 is CASSVPSLGEQFF. The CDR3 coding sequence is TGTGCCAGCAGCGTCCCCTCGTTGGGGGAGCAGTTCTTC.

The J gene is TRBJ2-7, the V gene TRBV19; D may be TRBD2 (6 bases). V was clipped by 3 bases and J by 6 bases, with 15 bases between them. The CDR3 has 14 residues. Germline loops: CDR1 LNHDA, CDR2 SQIVND (reference sequence). CDR3 coding DNA: TGTGCCAGTAGTATTTTTCTCTTCGGGAGCGAGCAGTACTTC. It translates to CASSIFLFGSEQYF.

The CDR3 coding sequence is TGTGCCAGCAGCTTAGCGGGTAGGGATGGCTATGGCTACACCTTC. This codes for CASSLAGRDGYGYTF. The V gene is TRBV7-9, the J gene TRBJ1-2; D remains unclear. V lost 0 bases, J lost 4 bases, and 12 bases lay in between. Germline V gene lookup returns CDR1 SEHNR and CDR2 FQNEAQ (reference sequence). CDR3 length equals 15 residues. Drawing the rest from reference TRBV7-9 and TRBJ1-2, the complete variable domain is DTGVSQNPRHKITKRGQNVTFRCDPISEHNRLYWYRQTLGQGPEFLTYFQNEAQLEKSRLLSDRFSAERPKGSFSTLEIQRTEQGDSAMYLCASSLAGRDGYGYTFGSGTRLTVV.

The chain is built from TRBV30 and TRBJ1-2, with D possibly being TRBD1 (5 bases). Trimming took 0 bases from V and 2 from J, leaving 13 bases between them. The CDR3 has 15 amino acids. Germline CDR1 reads GTSNPN; CDR2 reads SVGIG (reference sequence). The CDR3 DNA reads TGTGCCTGGAGTGTACTAACGACAGCCAACTATGGCTACACCTTC. It encodes CAWSVLTTANYGYTF.

V and J are TRBV30 and TRBJ1-2, with 9 bases fitting TRBD1. J gave up 8 bases and V 3 bases, and 16 bases lay outside the gene matches. The CDR3 length is 16 residues. The germline CDR1 and CDR2 sequences are GTSNPN and SVGIG (reference sequence). CDR3 amino acids: CAWRGTGTLLGRGYTF. The DNA for the CDR3 is TGTGCCTGGAGGGGGACAGGGACGCTCCTTGGTCGAGGCTACACCTTC.

The CDR3 sequence: CSARDRRRPTSAYEQYF. The CDR3 DNA is TGCAGTGCTAGAGATCGCCGTCGGCCCACCTCCGCCTACGAGCAGTACTTC. The chain recombines TRBV20-1 with TRBJ2-7; the D is unclear. The CDR3 is made up of 17 amino acids. Germline loops: CDR1 DFQATT, CDR2 SNEGSKA (reference sequence). V was pared by 0 bases and J by 2 bases, with 20 bases between.

The chain combines TRBV20-1 with TRBJ2-7, with 9 bases identical to TRBD2. CDR1 is DFQATT, CDR2 SNEGSKA, per germline (reference sequence). The CDR3 sequence is 16 residues long. After removal of 3 bases from V and 0 bases from J, the junction contained 9 bases not matched to a gene. The CDR3 here is CSASSGTGLASYEQYF. The CDR3 region has the DNA TGCAGTGCTAGTAGTGGGACGGGACTAGCCTCCTACGAGCAGTACTTC.

This chain connects TRBV9 to TRBJ2-2; D not resolved. CDR3 size: 13 residues. Trimming removed 0 bases at V and 7 bases at J, with 7 bases between. The germline V gene encodes CDR1 SGDLS and CDR2 YYNGEE. The CDR3 sequence: CASSVAIDGELFF. CDR3 in DNA: TGTGCCAGCAGCGTAGCTATTGACGGGGAGCTGTTTTTT.

The chain employs TRBV30 and TRBJ1-1, with 8 bases aligning to TRBD1. The junction had 6 bases not matched to a gene; V was cut back by 0 bases and J by 3 bases. Germline CDR1 is GTSNPN and CDR2 is SVGIG (reference sequence). The CDR3 covers 15 residues. CDR3 in amino acids: CAWSVPKTGDTEAFF. The CDR3 DNA reads as TGTGCCTGGAGTGTACCCAAGACAGGGGACACTGAAGCTTTCTTT.

V usage is TRBV6-2 or TRBV6-3 and J usage is TRBJ2-5, with D possibly being TRBD1 (6 bases). There are 14 residues in the CDR3. V was clipped by 3 bases and J by 2 bases, with 10 bases between them. Germline V gene sequence: CDR1 MNHEY, CDR2 SVGEGT. The CDR3 here is CASSYQGKQETQYF. CDR3 coding DNA: TGTGCCAGCAGTTATCAGGGGAAGCAAGAGACCCAGTACTTC.

V usage is TRBV6-4 and J usage is TRBJ1-1, with D unclear. V lost 4 bases to trimming and J lost 0 bases, with 6 bases between them. Germline V lookup: CDR1 MRHNA, CDR2 SNTAGT. This CDR3 is built from 13 residues. The CDR3 coding sequence is TGTGCCAGCAGTGCAGACTTGAACACTGAAGCTTTCTTT. Translation: CASSADLNTEAFF.

V is TRBV30 and J is TRBJ2-1; 8 bases are a match to TRBD2. Germline-derived CDR1 and CDR2 are GTSNPN and SVGIG (reference sequence). J lost 3 bases, V lost 3 bases, and 13 bases had no gene match. The CDR3 contains 17 residues. The CDR3 is CAWSRLVKRGYYNEQFF. The CDR3 nucleotides are TGTGCCTGGAGCCGTCTCGTAAAGCGGGGGTACTACAATGAGCAGTTCTTC.

This clonotype came up once. The chain combines TRBV6-5 with TRBJ2-5; 9 bases agree with TRBD1. The V gene's germline CDR1 is MNHEY and CDR2 SVGAGI. V gave up 11 bases and J gave up 1 base; unmatched junction bases: 5. The CDR3 is 13 residues long. DNA for the CDR3: TGTGCCGCCACAGGGGGCCTCCAAGAGACCCAGTACTTC. It specifies CAATGGLQETQYF.

The rearrangement joins TRBV3-1 to TRBJ1-6; D is perhaps TRBD1 (6 bases). V was cut by 1 base and J by 8 bases, with 18 bases left in between. This CDR3 is 17 amino acids long. Germline V gene sequence: CDR1 LGHDT, CDR2 YNNKEL (reference sequence). The CDR3 nucleotides are TGTGCCAGCAGCCAAGGCTCTTGGGGGGCTGGGGATTCACCCCTCCACTTT. This translates into CASSQGSWGAGDSPLHF. Full variable domain (outside the CDR3, taken from reference TRBV3-1 and TRBJ1-6): DTAVSQTPKYLVTQMGNDKSIKCEQNLGHDTMYWYKQDSKKFLKIMFSYNNKELIINETVPNRFSPKSPDKAHLNLHINSLELGDSAVYFCASSQGSWGAGDSPLHFGNGTRLTVT.

The CDR3 DNA reads as TGTGCCAGCAGCCAAGATAAAGGTAACTTCGGCATTCAGTACTTC. Protein: CASSQDKGNFGIQYF. The gene calls are TRBV3-1 and TRBJ2-4; D not certain. Trimming shortened V by 0 bases and J by 9 bases, and 15 bases separated the two germline ends. Germline V gene sequence: CDR1 LGHDT, CDR2 YNNKEL (reference sequence). The CDR3 runs 15 residues.

The rearrangement joins TRBV6-5 to TRBJ2-1, with 7 bases fitting TRBD1. Trimming took 4 bases from V and 0 from J; bases not matched to a gene: 9. Germline CDR1 and CDR2: MNHEY and SVGAGI. The length of the CDR3 is 17 residues. The CDR3 loop reads CASSSLTGASSYNEQFF. In DNA, the CDR3 is TGTGCCAGCAGTTCCCTCACAGGGGCGAGCTCCTACAATGAGCAGTTCTTC.

In this sample, this clonotype turned up once. V usage is TRBV12-3 or TRBV12-4 and J usage is TRBJ2-7, with unresolved D. CDR3 length: 14 residues. Trimming took off 3 bases at V and 3 bases at J, with 12 bases between the two ends. CDR3 amino acids: CASSLGRNLYEQYF. Written as DNA, the CDR3 is TGTGCCAGCAGTTTGGGCAGGAACCTCTACGAGCAGTACTTC.

The rearrangement joins TRBV20-1 to TRBJ1-6; no clear D gene. This CDR3 contains 15 residues. With 3 bases removed from V and 16 bases from J, the gap between germline ends came to 25 bases. CDR1 and CDR2 from the germline V gene are DFQATT and SNEGSKA (reference sequence). The CDR3: CSASVSVRHPGSLHF. CDR3 nucleotide sequence: TGCAGTGCTAGCGTGTCGGTGCGCCACCCAGGTAGTCTCCACTTT.

J is TRBJ1-1 and V is TRBV4-3, with D hard to call. V lost 3 bases, J lost 0 bases, and 5 bases lay in between. The CDR3 is 13 residues long. Looked up from germline, CDR1 is LGHNA and CDR2 is YSLEER. The CDR3 sequence: CASSHALNTEAFF. The DNA for the CDR3 is TGCGCCAGCAGCCACGCATTGAACACTGAAGCTTTCTTT.

V and J are TRBV28 and TRBJ2-2; D is unclear. The V gene's germline CDR1 is MDHEN and CDR2 SYDVKM. With 5 bases removed from V and 7 bases from J, the gap between germline ends came to 11 bases. This CDR3 contains 13 residues. The CDR3 spells CASSQRIGGELFF. The CDR3 DNA follows: TGTGCCAGCAGTCAACGGATAGGCGGGGAGCTGTTTTTT.

J is TRBJ1-2 and V is TRBV5-6; D uncertain. The CDR3 extends over 15 amino acids. V lost 2 bases and J lost 0, with 11 bases in between. CDR1 SGHDT and CDR2 YYEEEE come from the germline V gene. CDR3 loop: CASSLLKVANYGYTF. CDR3 DNA: TGTGCCAGCAGCTTATTAAAGGTTGCTAACTATGGCTACACCTTC.

V gene TRBV4-2 combines with J gene TRBJ2-3; D not certain. Deletions cut 0 bases from V and 1 base from J, with 8 bases between. The germline V gene has CDR1 LGHNA and CDR2 YNFKEQ. There are 15 residues in the CDR3. CDR3 in DNA: TGTGCCAGCAGCCAAGAACGTCTCGGCACAGATACGCAGTATTTT. Translation gives CASSQERLGTDTQYF.

The rearrangement joins TRBV20-1 to TRBJ2-2; D is undetermined. The CDR3 loop spans 12 amino acids. The germline CDR1 and CDR2 sequences are DFQATT and SNEGSKA (reference sequence). Trimming cost V 3 bases and J 5 bases, with 7 bases left between them. In DNA, the CDR3 is TGCAGTGCTAGCTCTAGGACCGGGGAGCTGTTTTTT. It yields the protein CSASSRTGELFF.

The V call is TRBV7-2, the J call TRBJ2-1; 12 nucleotides align to TRBD2. Germline V lookup: CDR1 SGHTA, CDR2 FQGNSA. The CDR3 is 17 residues long. J was trimmed by 7 bases and V by 2 bases; bases with no gene match: 9. DNA of the CDR3: TGTGCCAGCAGCTTATTTCTAGCGGGGGGGCCAGGGAATGAGCAGTTCTTC. Encoded protein: CASSLFLAGGPGNEQFF.

The CDR3, as DNA: TGTGCCAGCAGGAAGTCCTCCGGGACAGGGAATCCCCAAGAGACCCAGTACTTC. Encoded protein: CASRKSSGTGNPQETQYF. The chain joins TRBV12-3 or TRBV12-4 to TRBJ2-5; TRBD1 aligns across 9 bases. Unmatched junction bases numbered 15, after V lost 6 bases and J lost 1 base. CDR3 length: 18 residues.

The V call is TRBV20-1, the J call TRBJ2-1, with 13 bases fitting TRBD2. V shed 2 bases and J 4 bases; nucleotides not matched to a gene: 5. In germline, CDR1 is DFQATT, CDR2 SNEGSKA (reference sequence). The CDR3 loop spans 16 amino acids. The chain's CDR3 is CSARPGTSGAYNEQFF. The CDR3 DNA follows: TGCAGTGCTAGACCGGGGACTAGCGGGGCGTACAATGAGCAGTTCTTC.

The gene calls are TRBV7-2 and TRBJ2-5; no definite D call. V lost 2 bases and J 6 bases, leaving 16 bases between the germline ends. The CDR3 loop spans 15 amino acids. Per germline, CDR1 SGHTA and CDR2 FQGNSA. CDR3 protein: CASSLQLSALKTQYF. CDR3 DNA: TGTGCCAGCAGCTTACAGCTGAGCGCCTTAAAGACCCAGTACTTC.

The chain joins TRBV4-1 to TRBJ1-5, with 8 bases aligning to TRBD1. This CDR3 is built from 15 residues. Germline V gene data show CDR1 as MGHRA and CDR2 as YSYEKL. J lost 7 bases, V lost 1 base, and 6 bases had no gene match. In DNA form, the CDR3 reads TGCGCCAGCAGCCAAGGGCAGGGGGCAAGACAGCCCCAGCATTTT. Encoded protein: CASSQGQGARQPQHF.